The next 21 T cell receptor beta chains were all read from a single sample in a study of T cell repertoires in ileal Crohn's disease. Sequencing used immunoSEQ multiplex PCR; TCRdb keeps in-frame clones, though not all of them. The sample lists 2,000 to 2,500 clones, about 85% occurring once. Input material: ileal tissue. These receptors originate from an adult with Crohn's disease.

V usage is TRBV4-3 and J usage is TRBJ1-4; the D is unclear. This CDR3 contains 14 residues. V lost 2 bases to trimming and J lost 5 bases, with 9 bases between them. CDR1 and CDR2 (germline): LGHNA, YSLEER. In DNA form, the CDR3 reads TGCGCCAGCAGCCAATCTCTACAGAATGAAAAACTGTTTTTT. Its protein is CASSQSLQNEKLFF.

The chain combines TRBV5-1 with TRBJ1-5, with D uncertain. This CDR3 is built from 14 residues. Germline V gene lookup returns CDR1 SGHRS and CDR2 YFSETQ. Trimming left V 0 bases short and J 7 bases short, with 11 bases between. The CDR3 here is CASSLAEGGQPQHF. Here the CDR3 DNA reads TGCGCCAGCAGCTTGGCGGAGGGAGGGCAGCCCCAGCATTTT.

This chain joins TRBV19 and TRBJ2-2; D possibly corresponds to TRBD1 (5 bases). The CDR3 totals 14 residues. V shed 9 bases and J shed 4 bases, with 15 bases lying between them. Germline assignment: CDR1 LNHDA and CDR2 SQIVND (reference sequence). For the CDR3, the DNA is TGTGCCAGCCACCGGATGGGGCCCACCGGGGAGCTGTTTTTT. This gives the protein CASHRMGPTGELFF.

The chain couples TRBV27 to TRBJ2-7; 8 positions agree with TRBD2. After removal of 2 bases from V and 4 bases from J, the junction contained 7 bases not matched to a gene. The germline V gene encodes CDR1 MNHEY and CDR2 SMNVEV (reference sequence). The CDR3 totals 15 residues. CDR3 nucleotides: TGTGCCAGCAGTTTAAGTAGCGGGACCGTGTACGAGCAGTACTTC. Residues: CASSLSSGTVYEQYF.

CDR3: CASSRGTDSGNTIYF. The CDR3 region has the DNA TGCGCCAGCAGCCGAGGGACTGACTCTGGAAACACCATATATTTT. The chain joins TRBV4-3 to TRBJ1-3, with a tentative D call TRBD1 (5 bases). Per germline, CDR1 LGHNA and CDR2 YSLEER. Trimming pared 4 bases from V and 0 bases from J, leaving 10 bases between. The CDR3 totals 15 residues.

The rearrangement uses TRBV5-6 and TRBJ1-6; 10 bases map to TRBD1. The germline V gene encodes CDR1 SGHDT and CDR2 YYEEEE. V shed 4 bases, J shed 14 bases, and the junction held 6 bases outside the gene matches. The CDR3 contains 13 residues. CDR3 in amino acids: CASSPGQGITLHF. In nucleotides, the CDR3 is TGTGCCAGCAGCCCGGGACAGGGGATCACCCTCCACTTT.

The CDR3 nucleotides are TGTGCCAGCAGTTCCCAAGGACAGGGCACTGAAGCTTTCTTT. This translates into CASSSQGQGTEAFF. This chain joins TRBV6-5 and TRBJ1-1, with 8 bases aligning to TRBD1. CDR3 size: 14 residues. After removal of 4 bases from V and 4 bases from J, the junction contained 5 bases not matched to a gene. From germline, CDR1 is MNHEY and CDR2 SVGAGI.

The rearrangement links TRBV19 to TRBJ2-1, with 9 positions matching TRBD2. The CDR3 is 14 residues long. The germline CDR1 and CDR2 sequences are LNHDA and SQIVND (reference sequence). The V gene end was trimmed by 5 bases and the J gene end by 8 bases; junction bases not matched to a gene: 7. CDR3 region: CASSRRTSADEQFF. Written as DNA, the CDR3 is TGTGCCAGTAGTCGACGGACTAGCGCGGATGAGCAGTTCTTC.

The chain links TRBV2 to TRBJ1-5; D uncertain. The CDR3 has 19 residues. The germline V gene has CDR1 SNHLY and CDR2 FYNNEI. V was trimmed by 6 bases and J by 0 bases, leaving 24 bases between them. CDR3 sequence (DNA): TGTGCCAGCAGCGCGAGGCGGGGTGGGCGGATGTATAGCAATCAGCCCCAGCATTTT. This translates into CASSARRGGRMYSNQPQHF.

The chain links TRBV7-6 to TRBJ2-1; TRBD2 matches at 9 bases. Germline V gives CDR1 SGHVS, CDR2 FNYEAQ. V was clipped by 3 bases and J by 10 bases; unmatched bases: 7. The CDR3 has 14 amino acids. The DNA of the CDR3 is TGTGCCAGCAGCTTGCGGGAGGGCCCTCGCGAGCAGTTCTTC. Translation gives CASSLREGPREQFF.

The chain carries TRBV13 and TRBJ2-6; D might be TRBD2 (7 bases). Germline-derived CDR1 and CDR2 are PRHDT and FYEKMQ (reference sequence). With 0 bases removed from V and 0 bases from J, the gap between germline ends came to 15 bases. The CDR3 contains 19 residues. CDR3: CASSLGVAGANSGANVLTF. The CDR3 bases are TGTGCCAGCAGCTTAGGCGTGGCGGGGGCGAACTCTGGGGCCAACGTCCTGACTTTC.

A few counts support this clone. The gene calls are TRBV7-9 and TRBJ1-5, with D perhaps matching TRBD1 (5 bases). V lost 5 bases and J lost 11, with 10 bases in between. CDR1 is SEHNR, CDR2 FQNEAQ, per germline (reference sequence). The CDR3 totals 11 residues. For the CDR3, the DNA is TGTGCCAGCAGCCGGGGGATGGCCCAGCATTTT. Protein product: CASSRGMAQHF.

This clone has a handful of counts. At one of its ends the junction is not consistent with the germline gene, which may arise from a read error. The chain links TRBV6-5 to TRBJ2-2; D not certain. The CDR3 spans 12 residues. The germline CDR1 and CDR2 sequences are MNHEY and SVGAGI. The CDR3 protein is CASSLNSGELFF. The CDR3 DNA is TGTGCCAGCAGTTTGAACTCCGGGGAGCTGTTTTTT.

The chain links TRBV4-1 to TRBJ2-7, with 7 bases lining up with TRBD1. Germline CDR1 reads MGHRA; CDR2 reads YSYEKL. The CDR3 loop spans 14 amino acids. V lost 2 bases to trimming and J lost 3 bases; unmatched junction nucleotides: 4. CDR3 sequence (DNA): TGCGCCAGCAGCCAATCGGGACAGTTCTACGAGCAGTACTTC. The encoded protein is CASSQSGQFYEQYF.

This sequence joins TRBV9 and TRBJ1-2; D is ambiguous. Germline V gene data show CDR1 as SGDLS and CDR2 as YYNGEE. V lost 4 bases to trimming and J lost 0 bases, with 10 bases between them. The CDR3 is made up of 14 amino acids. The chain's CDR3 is CASSSSPTNYGYTF. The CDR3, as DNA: TGTGCCAGCAGCTCATCGCCTACTAACTATGGCTACACCTTC.

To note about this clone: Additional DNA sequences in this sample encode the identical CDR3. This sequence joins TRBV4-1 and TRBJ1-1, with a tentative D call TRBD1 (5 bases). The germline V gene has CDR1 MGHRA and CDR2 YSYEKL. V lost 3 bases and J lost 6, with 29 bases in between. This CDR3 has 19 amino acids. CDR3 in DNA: TGCGCCAGCAGCCAGGTCGGGAGGCAGGGAGGGGTTGGCAAGGCTGAAGCTTTCTTT. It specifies CASSQVGRQGGVGKAEAFF.

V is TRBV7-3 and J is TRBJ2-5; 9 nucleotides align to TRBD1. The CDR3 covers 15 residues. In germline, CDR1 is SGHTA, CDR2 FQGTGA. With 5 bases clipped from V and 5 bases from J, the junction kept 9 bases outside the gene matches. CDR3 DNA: TGTGCCAGCAGCACAACCGGGACAGGGATTGAGACCCAGTACTTC. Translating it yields CASSTTGTGIETQYF.

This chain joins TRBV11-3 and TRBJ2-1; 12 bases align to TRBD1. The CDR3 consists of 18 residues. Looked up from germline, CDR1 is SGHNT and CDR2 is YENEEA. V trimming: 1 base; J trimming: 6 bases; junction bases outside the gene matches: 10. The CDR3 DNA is TGTGCCAGCAGCTTAGGATCCGGGACAGGGGGCGGCTTCAATGAGCAGTTCTTC. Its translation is CASSLGSGTGGGFNEQFF.

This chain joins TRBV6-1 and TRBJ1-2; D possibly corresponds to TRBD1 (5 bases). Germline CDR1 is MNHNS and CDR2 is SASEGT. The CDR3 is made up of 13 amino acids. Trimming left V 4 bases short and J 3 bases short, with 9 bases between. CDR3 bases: TGTGCCAGCAGTGTGGACACCTACTATGGCTACACCTTC. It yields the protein CASSVDTYYGYTF.

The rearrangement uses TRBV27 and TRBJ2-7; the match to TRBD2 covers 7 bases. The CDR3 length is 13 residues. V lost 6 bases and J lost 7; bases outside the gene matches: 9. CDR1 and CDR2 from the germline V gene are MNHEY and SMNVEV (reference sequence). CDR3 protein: CASSLTGGLEQYF. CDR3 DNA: TGTGCCAGCAGCTTGACGGGGGGATTGGAGCAGTACTTC.

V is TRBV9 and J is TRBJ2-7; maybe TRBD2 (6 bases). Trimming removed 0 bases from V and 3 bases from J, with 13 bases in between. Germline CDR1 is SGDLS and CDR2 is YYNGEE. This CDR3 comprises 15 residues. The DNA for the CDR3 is TGTGCCAGCAGCGTAGGGGGGGAACCCGACTACGAGCAGTACTTC. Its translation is CASSVGGEPDYEQYF.